The text below deals with one TCR beta chain. Its antigen is not identified. The data stem from a study of Ad26.COV2.S vaccination and SARS-CoV-2 variants. Overall study: Intramuscular Ad26.COV2.S at 5x10^10 or 1x10^11 viral particles. Study-wide results and limits: Estimates derived from TCR breadth and depth analyses may have underestimated total T cell responses. Vaccine and placebo groups showed comparable non-spike TCR breadth.

Trimming left V 1 base short and J 1 base short, with 10 bases between. Germline values: CDR1 LGHNT, CDR2 FRNRAP. This CDR3 has 15 amino acids. Treatment specified: 15 to 20 received Ad26.COV2.S at low or high dose, single or two shots; several received placebo; per-sample allocation not given. Samples were taken on day 63 after the first vaccine or placebo injection. A Boston adult aged 18-55 years was the donor. Sequenced by immunoSEQ multiplex PCR; TCRdb stores in-frame clones only, minus some. In the table there are 300,000 to 400,000 clones, about nine tenths of which are singletons. The sample in question was peripheral blood, obtained in a trial of Ad26.COV2.S vaccine versus placebo. This TCR came from a person aged 18 to 65 who received the Ad26.COV2.S COVID-19 vaccine or a placebo. The chain couples TRBV12-5 to TRBJ2-5; D remains unclear. CDR3 coding DNA: TGTGCTAGTGGTTTGGCACAAATAACCCAAGAGACCCAGTACTTC. Translated, it gives CASGLAQITQETQYF.